The T cell receptor beta chain described here comes from a study of beta chain features in type 1 diabetes. A heparinised blood draw that averaged about 120 mL was obtained once from each donor. A CD45RO/CCR7/CD25/CD127/CD95/CD27 panel sorted naive, central memory, regulatory and stem cell-like memory CD4+ cells. The CDR3 loop spans 15 amino acids. The V segment lost 4 bases and the J segment 1 base; nucleotides outside the gene matches: 4. The germline CDR1 and CDR2 sequences are MGHRA and YSYEKL. Findings of the study overall: HLA effects on TCRB rearrangement stayed unresolved here.

This clone was detected many times. Its target is unknown. Investigators reverse transcribed all isolated RNA, so they sequenced expressed TCRB transcripts. Assay used: immunoSEQ multiplex PCR; TCRdb lists only in-frame clones, some missing. The table lists 200,000 to 250,000 clones, 9.6% of them singletons. The chain carries TRBV4-1 and TRBJ1-1; 9 bases map to TRBD1. The TCR originated in a woman younger than 35 in good health. Sequencing was performed on naive CD4+ T cells from blood. The chain's CDR3 is CASSPIQGANTEAFF. The CDR3 bases are TGCGCCAGCAGCCCGATACAGGGGGCGAACACTGAAGCTTTCTTT.